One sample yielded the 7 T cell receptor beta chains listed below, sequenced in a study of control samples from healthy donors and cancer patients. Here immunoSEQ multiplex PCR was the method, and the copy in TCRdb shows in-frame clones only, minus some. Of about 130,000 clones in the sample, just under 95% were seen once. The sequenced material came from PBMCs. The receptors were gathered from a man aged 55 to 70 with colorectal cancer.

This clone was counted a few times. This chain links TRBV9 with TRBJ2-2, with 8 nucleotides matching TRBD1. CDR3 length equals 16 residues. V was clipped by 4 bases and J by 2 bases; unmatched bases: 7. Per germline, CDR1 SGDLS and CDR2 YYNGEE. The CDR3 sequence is CASSLWDRFNTGELFF. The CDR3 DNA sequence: TGTGCCAGCAGCTTATGGGACAGGTTTAACACCGGGGAGCTGTTTTTT.

The CDR3 sequence: CASSLGTALSTDTQYF. As DNA, the CDR3 is TGTGCCAGCAGCTTGGGAACCGCCCTTAGCACAGATACGCAGTATTTT. The genes are TRBV5-4 and TRBJ2-3; D is uncertain. V lost 0 bases and J 0 bases, leaving 11 bases between the germline ends. Germline CDR1 SGHNT, CDR2 YYREEE (reference sequence). The CDR3 consists of 16 residues.

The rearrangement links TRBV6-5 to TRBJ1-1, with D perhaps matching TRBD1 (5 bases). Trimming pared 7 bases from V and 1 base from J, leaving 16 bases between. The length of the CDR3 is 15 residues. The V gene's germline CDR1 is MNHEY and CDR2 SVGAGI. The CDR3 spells CASTSGEVSNTEAFF. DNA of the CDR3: TGTGCCAGCACATCGGGGGAGGTGTCGAACACTGAAGCTTTCTTT.

In DNA, the CDR3 is TGTGCCAGTAGCCGGGACCCCGCGAACACTGAAGCTTTCTTT. Amino acid sequence: CASSRDPANTEAFF. The V gene is TRBV19, the J gene TRBJ1-1; a weak D match, TRBD1 (5 bases). The CDR3 covers 14 residues. Per the germline V gene, CDR1 is LNHDA and CDR2 is SQIVND (reference sequence). The V end lost 6 bases, the J end lost 1 base, and 12 bases lay between the germline ends.

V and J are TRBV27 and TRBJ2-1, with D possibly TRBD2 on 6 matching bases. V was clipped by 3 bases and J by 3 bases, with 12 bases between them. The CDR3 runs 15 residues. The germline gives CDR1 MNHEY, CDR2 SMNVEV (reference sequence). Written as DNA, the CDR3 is TGTGCCAGCAGTTTCTTCTCCGGGGGCTACAATGAGCAGTTCTTC. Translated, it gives CASSFFSGGYNEQFF.

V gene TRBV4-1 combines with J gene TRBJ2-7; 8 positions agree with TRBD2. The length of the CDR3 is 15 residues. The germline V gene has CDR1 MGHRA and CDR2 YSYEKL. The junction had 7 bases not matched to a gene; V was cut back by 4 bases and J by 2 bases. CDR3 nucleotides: TGCGCCAGCAGCCTCCAGACGGGGGGGACCTACGAGCAGTACTTC. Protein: CASSLQTGGTYEQYF.

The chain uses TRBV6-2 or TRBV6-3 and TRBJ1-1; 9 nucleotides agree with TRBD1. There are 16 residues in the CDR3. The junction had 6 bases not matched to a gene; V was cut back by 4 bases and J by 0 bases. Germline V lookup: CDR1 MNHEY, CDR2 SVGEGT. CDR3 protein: CASSFGTGIMNTEAFF. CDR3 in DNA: TGTGCCAGCAGTTTCGGGACAGGGATCATGAACACTGAAGCTTTCTTT.